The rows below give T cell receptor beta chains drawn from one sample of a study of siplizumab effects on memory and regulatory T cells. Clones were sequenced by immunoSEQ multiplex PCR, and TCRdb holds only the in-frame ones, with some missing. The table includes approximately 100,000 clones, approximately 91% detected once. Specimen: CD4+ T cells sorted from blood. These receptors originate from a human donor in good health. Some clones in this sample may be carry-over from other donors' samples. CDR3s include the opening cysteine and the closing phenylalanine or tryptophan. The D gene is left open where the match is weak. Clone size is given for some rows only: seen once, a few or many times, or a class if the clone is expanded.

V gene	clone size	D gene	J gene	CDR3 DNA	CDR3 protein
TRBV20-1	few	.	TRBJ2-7	TGCAGTGCTAGTACACAGGGAGGGGGGTACTTC	CSASTQGGGYF
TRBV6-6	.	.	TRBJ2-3	TGTGCCAGCAGTCGGGGCAGGACCACAGATACGCAGTATTTT	CASSRGRTTDTQYF
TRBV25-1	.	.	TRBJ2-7	TGTGCCAGCACCCGGTGGCAGGGTAACGAGCAGTACTTC	CASTRWQGNEQYF
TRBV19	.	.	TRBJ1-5	TGTGCCAGTAGTATTGTGGGGGGCTGGAGCAATCAGCCCCAGCATTTT	CASSIVGGWSNQPQHF
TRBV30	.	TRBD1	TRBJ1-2	TGTGCCTGGGGTACAGGGGGCGACTATGGCTACACCTTC	CAWGTGGDYGYTF
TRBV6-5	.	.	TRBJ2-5	TGTGCCAGCAGTTTCTACAGGGGAGGCCCGGAGACCCAGTACTTC	CASSFYRGGPETQYF
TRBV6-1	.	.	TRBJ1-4	TGTGCCAGCAGCGCGGTCCAATATAATGAAAAACTGTTTTTT	CASSAVQYNEKLFF
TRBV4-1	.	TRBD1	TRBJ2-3	TGCGCCAGCAGCTCACAGGGGGCGTACACAGATACGCAGTATTTT	CASSSQGAYTDTQYF
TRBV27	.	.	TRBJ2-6	TGTGCCAGCGGACCTTTGGGGCAGATCTCTGGGGCCAACGTCCTGACTTTC	CASGPLGQISGANVLTF
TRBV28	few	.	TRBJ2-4	TGTGCCAGCAGGTCACCCGGTGGAAACATTCAGTACTTC	CASRSPGGNIQYF
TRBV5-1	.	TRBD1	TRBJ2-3	TGCGCCAGCAGCCCAAACAGGGGAAGCACAGATACGCAGTATTTT	CASSPNRGSTDTQYF
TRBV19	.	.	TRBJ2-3	TGTGCCAGTAGTATTTTGGGAATAAATACGCAGTATTTT	CASSILGINTQYF
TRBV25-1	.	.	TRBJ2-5	TGTGCCAGCAGTGAATATGTACCCCAAGAGACCCAGTACTTC	CASSEYVPQETQYF
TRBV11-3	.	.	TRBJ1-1	TGTGCCAGCAGCGTAACACAGGGAAGCACTGAAGCTTTCTTT	CASSVTQGSTEAFF
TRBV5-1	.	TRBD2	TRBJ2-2	TGCGCCAGCAGCGCCCTAGCGGGAGCCGGGGAGCTGTTTTTT	CASSALAGAGELFF
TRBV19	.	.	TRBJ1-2	TGTGCCAGTAGTATCAGTTCCCTGGTCGGTGGCTACACCTTC	CASSISSLVGGYTF
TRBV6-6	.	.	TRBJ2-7	TGTGCCAGCAGTTACTCGACCCGGGGGCGGGGGCAGTACTTC	CASSYSTRGRGQYF
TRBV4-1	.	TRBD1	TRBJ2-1	TGCGCCAGCAGCCACCAACAAAATCCCGGGACAGTACGGAATGAGCAGTTCTTC	CASSHQQNPGTVRNEQFF
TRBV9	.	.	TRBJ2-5	TGTGCCAGCAGCGTAGCCGGCGGGCAGAAAGAGACCCAGTACTTC	CASSVAGGQKETQYF
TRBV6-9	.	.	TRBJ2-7	TGTGCCAGCAGTTACGGCAGGGACGAGCAGTACTTC	CASSYGRDEQYF
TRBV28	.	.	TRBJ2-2	TGTGCCAGCAGTATAGCCGGGTCCTCTGACGGGGAGCTGTTTTTT	CASSIAGSSDGELFF
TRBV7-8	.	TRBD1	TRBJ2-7	TGTGCCAGCAGCTTCGAAACCGGGACAGGGCCCCACGGGCAGTACTTC	CASSFETGTGPHGQYF
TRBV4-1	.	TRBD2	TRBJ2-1	TGCGCCAGCAGCCACCCGGGACTAGCGGGAGTGGGCAATGAGCAGTTCTTC	CASSHPGLAGVGNEQFF
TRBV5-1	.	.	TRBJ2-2	TGCGCCAGCAGCTTGGCCGGGGGACGGGGCGGGGAGCTGTTTTTT	CASSLAGGRGGELFF
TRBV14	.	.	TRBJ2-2	TGTGCCAGCAGCCAAGTGAGGGAGCTGTTTTTT	CASSQVRELFF
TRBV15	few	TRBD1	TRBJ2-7	TGTGCCACCAGCAGCGGGACAGGGATAAGCGAGCAGTACTTC	CATSSGTGISEQYF
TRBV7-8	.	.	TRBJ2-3	TGTGCCAGCAGCCCCGGACCCGGGAACACAGATACGCAGTATTTT	CASSPGPGNTDTQYF
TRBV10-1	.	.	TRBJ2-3	TGCGCCAGCAGTGAGTATGTGGGGCGGGCCACAGATACGCAGTATTTT	CASSEYVGRATDTQYF
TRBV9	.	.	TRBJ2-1	TGTGCCAGCAGCGTAGGGTGGGGTCCCTACAATGAGCAGTTCTTC	CASSVGWGPYNEQFF
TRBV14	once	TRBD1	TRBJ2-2	TGTGCCAGCAGCCAAGACCGGAGGGGGACAGGGATGATGTTTTTT	CASSQDRRGTGMMFF
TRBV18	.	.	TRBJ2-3	TGTGCCAGCTCGGTGGGGCCAGATACGCAGTATTTT	CASSVGPDTQYF
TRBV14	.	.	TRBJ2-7	TGTGCCAGCAGAAGAGCAGGAGCGGTATACGAGCAGTACTTC	CASRRAGAVYEQYF
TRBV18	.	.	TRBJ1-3	TGTGCCAGCTCACCACGTGTATCCATGGCTGGAAACACCATATATTTT	CASSPRVSMAGNTIYF
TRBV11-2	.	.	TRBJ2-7	TGTGCCAGCAGCTTAGATCAGTTAGATACCTACGAGCAGTACTTC	CASSLDQLDTYEQYF
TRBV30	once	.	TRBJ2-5	TGTGCCTTGACCCCGGGACCAATACAAGAGACCCAGTACTTC	CALTPGPIQETQYF
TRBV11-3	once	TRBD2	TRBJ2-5	TGTGCCAGCAGCTTCCGGGAGGGGGGCCCCGAGACCCAGTACTTC	CASSFREGGPETQYF
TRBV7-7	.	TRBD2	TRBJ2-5	TGTGCTAGCAGCTTAGGACTAGCGGGAACCCAAGAGACCCAGTACTTC	CASSLGLAGTQETQYF
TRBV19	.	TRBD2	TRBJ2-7	TGTGCCAGTAGTACGCCTAGCGGGAGAAGCTCCTACGAGCAGTACTTC	CASSTPSGRSSYEQYF
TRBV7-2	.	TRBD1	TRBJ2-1	TGTGCCAGCAGTCAAGGGCGGGCGACAGGGGGAGGTGAGCAGTTCTTC	CASSQGRATGGGEQFF
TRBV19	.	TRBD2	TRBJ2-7	TGTGCCAGTAGCGGGAGGGAGAGCTCCTACGAGCAGTACTTC	CASSGRESSYEQYF
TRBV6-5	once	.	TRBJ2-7	TGTGCCAGCAGTTACTCGAGTAGGGGAGGCGAGCAGTACTTC	CASSYSSRGGEQYF
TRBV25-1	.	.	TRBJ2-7	TGTGCCAGCAGTGACCGACAACCCCCCTACGAGCAGTACTTC	CASSDRQPPYEQYF
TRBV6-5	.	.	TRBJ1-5	TGTGCCAGCAGTTACAGCGGGTCGCAACCCCAGCATTTT	CASSYSGSQPQHF
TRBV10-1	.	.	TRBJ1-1	TGCGCCAGCAGACTTGGACCGAACACTGAAGCTTTCTTT	CASRLGPNTEAFF